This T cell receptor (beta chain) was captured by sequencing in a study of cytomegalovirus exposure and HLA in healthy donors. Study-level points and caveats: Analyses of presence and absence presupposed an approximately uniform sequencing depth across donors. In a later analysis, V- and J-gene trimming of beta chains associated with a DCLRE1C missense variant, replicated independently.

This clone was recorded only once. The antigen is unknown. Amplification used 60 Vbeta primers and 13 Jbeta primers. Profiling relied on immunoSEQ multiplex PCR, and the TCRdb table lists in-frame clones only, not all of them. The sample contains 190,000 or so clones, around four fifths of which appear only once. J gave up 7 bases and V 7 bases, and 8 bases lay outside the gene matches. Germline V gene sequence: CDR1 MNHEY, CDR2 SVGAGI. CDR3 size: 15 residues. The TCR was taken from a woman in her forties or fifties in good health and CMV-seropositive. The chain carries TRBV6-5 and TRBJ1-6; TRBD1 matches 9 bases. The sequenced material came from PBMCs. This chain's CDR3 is CASNYDGQGNSPLHF. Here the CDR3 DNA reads TGTGCCAGCAACTATGATGGACAGGGGAATTCACCCCTCCACTTT.